This T cell receptor beta chain was identified in a study of T cell responses to AZD1222 COVID-19 vaccine. Whole-study results and caveats: Unmutated regions of variants are reportedly targeted by nearly half of spike-specific TCRs. Repertoire sampling happened only post peak T cell response. With two AZD1222 doses given, Spike-specific TCR breadth and depth both rose.

TCRdb keeps only in-frame clones here, not all; method: immunoSEQ multiplex PCR. There are 150,000 to 160,000 clones in the sample; 90% occur only once, and 1.5% to 2% lies in the top ten. Losses at the gene ends were 1 base for V and 4 bases for J; bases not matched to a gene: 6. This CDR3 comprises 15 residues. Germline values: CDR1 SGHTA, CDR2 FQGTGA. On this clone: Its matching antigen is unknown.

This clonotype originated in an adult in good health. The input for sequencing was peripheral blood, taken on day 0 of AZD1222 vaccination. J is TRBJ1-1 and V is TRBV7-3; 7 nucleotides match TRBD1. CDR3 nucleotide sequence: TGTGCCAGCAGCTTAAGTGGGGACAGCAGCACTGAAGCTTTCTTT. Protein product: CASSLSGDSSTEAFF.